This note documents a single TCR beta chain sequence. What it binds is unknown. This CDR3 is built from 15 residues. The germline CDR1 and CDR2 sequences are SGHAT and FQDESV (reference sequence). The ends were cut back, 1 base at V and 1 base at J, with 11 bases in the middle. This record comes from a study of T-cell memory formation after mild COVID-19. Study outcomes and limitations: Clones from the second wave (peaking day 37) had unconfirmed SARS-CoV-2 specificity. Contracting clones from day 15 to 85 had balanced CD4/CD8; later expanders favoured CD4+. Clones which contracted sat mainly in CM and EM if CD4+, and in EMRA if CD8+.

The authors produced TCR alpha and TCR beta cDNA libraries with sample barcodes and UMIs by 5'RACE using constant-segment primers. TCRdb re-called the 5' RACE reads through MiXCR, storing one row per CDR3 protein. The table lists about 470,000 distinct CDR3 sequences, 15% to 20% of them singletons. Sequencing input: PBMCs or a T cell subset sorted from them (not recorded which). This receptor was identified in an adult woman who had mild COVID-19 (a few samples of this study predate the infection). Cell type and time point are not known. The rearrangement links TRBV11-1 to TRBJ2-7; unclear D gene. The CDR3 coding sequence is TGTGCCAGCAGCTTAGAAACGAGTTTTTCCTACGAGCAGTACTTC. The encoded protein is CASSLETSFSYEQYF.